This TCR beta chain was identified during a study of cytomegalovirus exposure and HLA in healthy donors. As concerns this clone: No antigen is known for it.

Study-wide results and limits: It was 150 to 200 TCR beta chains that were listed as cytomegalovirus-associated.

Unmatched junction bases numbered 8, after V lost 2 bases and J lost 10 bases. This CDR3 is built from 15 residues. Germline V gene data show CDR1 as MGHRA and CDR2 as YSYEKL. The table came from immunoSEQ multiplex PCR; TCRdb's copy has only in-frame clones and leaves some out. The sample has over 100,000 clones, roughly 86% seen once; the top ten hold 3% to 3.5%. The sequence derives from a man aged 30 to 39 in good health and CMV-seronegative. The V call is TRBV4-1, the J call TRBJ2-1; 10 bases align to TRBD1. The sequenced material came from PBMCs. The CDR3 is CASSQLGTGVWEQFF. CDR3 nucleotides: TGCGCCAGCAGCCAATTAGGGACAGGGGTTTGGGAGCAGTTCTTC.